The rows below give T cell receptor beta chains drawn from one sample of a study of T cell repertoires in cytomegalovirus infection. One entry per CDR3 protein results from TCRdb running MiXCR on the reads. The table has roughly 170,000 distinct CDR3 sequences, approximately 21% seen once. The antigens these receptors bind are not known. Material: CD8+ T cells from cultured PBMCs, obtained from culture after CMV antigen stimulation. These receptors all come from a human donor in good health (CMV status not recorded). Some clones in this sample may be carry-over from other donors' samples. Both conserved end residues are part of each CDR3. D genes are given only for firm matches. Not all rows give a size; the values are once, few, many and, for expanded clones, a class.

abundance,d_gene,v_gene,j_gene,CDR3aa,CDR3nt
NA,TRBD1,TRBV12-3/TRBV12-4,TRBJ1-1,CASSSRQGLNTEAFF,TGTGCCAGCAGTTCACGACAGGGATTGAACACTGAAGCTTTCTTT
NA,NA,TRBV7-6,TRBJ2-7,CASSLGIEDEQYF,TGTGCCAGCAGCTTAGGAATTGAGGACGAGCAGTACTTC
many,NA,TRBV6-2/TRBV6-3,TRBJ1-1,CASSYTGPEAFF,TGTGCCAGCAGTTATACTGGGCCTGAAGCTTTCTTT
few,NA,TRBV28,TRBJ1-4,CASSLGGNEKLFF,TGTGCCAGCAGTTTGGGGGGTAATGAAAAACTGTTTTTT
NA,NA,TRBV28,TRBJ1-1,CASSLWKGGNTEAFF,TGTGCCAGCAGTTTATGGAAGGGGGGTAACACTGAAGCTTTCTTT
NA,NA,TRBV7-6,TRBJ1-3,CASRPTESGNTIYF,TGTGCCAGCAGACCCACCGAGTCGGGAAACACCATATATTTT
few,NA,TRBV7-2,TRBJ1-4,CASSRVPINEKLFF,TGTGCCAGCAGCCGGGTCCCAATTAATGAAAAACTGTTTTTT
NA,TRBD1,TRBV11-1,TRBJ2-4,CASSPDRGKNIQYF,TGTGCCAGCAGCCCCGACAGGGGTAAAAACATTCAGTACTTC
few,TRBD2,TRBV27,TRBJ2-1,CASSASGAEQFF,TGTGCCAGCAGCGCGAGCGGGGCTGAGCAGTTCTTC
NA,TRBD1,TRBV7-6,TRBJ1-2,CATVGQSVEGYTF,TGTGCCACAGTGGGACAGTCAGTAGAAGGCTACACCTTC
NA,NA,TRBV4-1,TRBJ1-2,CASSEGMRDGYTF,TGCGCCAGCAGCGAAGGAATGAGAGATGGCTACACCTTC
NA,NA,TRBV7-2,TRBJ1-1,CASSSSRVRVNTEAFF,TGTGCCAGCAGCTCCTCGAGGGTTCGGGTGAACACTGAAGCTTTCTTT
NA,TRBD2,TRBV7-9,TRBJ2-7,CASNPLGLASEQYF,TGTGCCAGCAACCCCCTGGGACTAGCTAGCGAGCAGTACTTC
many,NA,TRBV6-2/TRBV6-3,TRBJ2-3,CASSYRDMSAPTSTDTQYF,TGTGCCAGCAGTTATCGGGATATGTCCGCTCCGACCTCCACAGATACGCAGTATTTT
few,TRBD1,TRBV6-5,TRBJ1-1,CASSYSLQGGGTEAFF,TGTGCCAGCAGTTACAGCCTTCAGGGGGGAGGCACTGAAGCTTTCTTT
few,TRBD1,TRBV7-2,TRBJ2-1,CASSSPGTGLDEQFF,TGTGCCAGCAGCTCTCCCGGGACAGGGCTCGATGAGCAGTTCTTC
NA,TRBD1,TRBV4-1,TRBJ1-5,CASSQDLGRGANQPQHF,TGCGCCAGCAGCCAAGACCTGGGCAGGGGGGCCAATCAGCCCCAGCATTTT
few,NA,TRBV12-3/TRBV12-4,TRBJ1-1,CASSLGALLKDTEAFF,TGTGCCAGCAGCTTAGGGGCGCTTTTAAAGGACACTGAAGCTTTCTTT
NA,NA,TRBV29-1,TRBJ2-3,CSVEDLSTSSTDTQYF,TGCAGCGTTGAAGATCTGAGCACCTCTAGCACAGATACGCAGTATTTT
few,TRBD1,TRBV6-5,TRBJ1-5,CASSVDREEGQPQHF,TGTGCCAGCAGTGTAGACAGGGAGGAGGGTCAGCCCCAGCATTTT
NA,TRBD1,TRBV7-2,TRBJ1-1,CASRESQGVNTEAFF,TGTGCCAGCAGGGAATCTCAGGGGGTGAACACTGAAGCTTTCTTT
NA,TRBD1,TRBV7-8,TRBJ1-1,CASVRDSSNTEAFF,TGTGCCAGCGTTCGGGACAGCTCGAACACTGAAGCTTTCTTT
few,TRBD1,TRBV7-8,TRBJ1-2,CASSLEGTGPGAYGYTF,TGTGCCAGCAGCTTAGAGGGGACAGGCCCCGGAGCTTATGGCTACACCTTC
many,NA,TRBV25-1,TRBJ2-7,CASSAQGYEQYF,TGTGCCAGCAGTGCACAGGGCTACGAGCAGTACTTC
NA,NA,TRBV6-2/TRBV6-3,TRBJ2-6,CASSYEGTGANVLTF,TGTGCCAGCAGTTACGAAGGAACTGGGGCCAACGTCCTGACTTTC
NA,TRBD2,TRBV7-2,TRBJ2-7,CASSLGGGPYYEQYF,TGTGCCAGCAGCTTAGGCGGGGGGCCTTACTACGAGCAGTACTTC
NA,TRBD2,TRBV7-2,TRBJ2-3,CASSLGSGGFTSTDTQYF,TGTGCCAGCAGCTTAGGGAGCGGGGGGTTCACTAGCACAGATACGCAGTATTTT
few,NA,TRBV7-2,TRBJ1-1,CASSPQGKNTEAFF,TGTGCCAGCAGCCCCCAGGGGAAGAACACTGAAGCTTTCTTT
few,NA,TRBV28,TRBJ1-2,CASSFPGGGYGYTF,TGTGCCAGCAGTTTCCCCGGGGGTGGCTATGGCTACACCTTC
NA,TRBD1,TRBV27,TRBJ1-5,CASREQGREQPQHF,TGTGCCAGCAGGGAACAGGGGAGAGAACAGCCCCAGCATTTT
NA,NA,TRBV4-1,TRBJ1-1,CASSQGWGTDTEAFF,TGCGCCAGCAGCCAAGGGTGGGGTACGGACACTGAAGCTTTCTTT
NA,NA,TRBV4-1,TRBJ2-1,CASSQDPADPDEQFF,TGCGCCAGCAGCCAAGATCCGGCGGATCCGGATGAGCAGTTCTTC
NA,NA,TRBV7-6,TRBJ1-1,CASSLRGGGNTEAFF,TGTGCCAGCAGCTTGCGGGGTGGGGGGAACACTGAAGCTTTCTTT
NA,NA,TRBV6-6,TRBJ1-2,CASSYGVRGAYGYTF,TGTGCCAGCAGTTACGGGGTGAGGGGGGCTTATGGCTACACCTTC
few,NA,TRBV28,TRBJ1-1,CASSLDAGMNTEAFF,TGTGCCAGCAGTTTGGACGCGGGCATGAACACTGAAGCTTTCTTT
NA,NA,TRBV7-9,TRBJ1-1,CASSLAGGDAFF,TGTGCCAGCAGCTTAGCGGGCGGTGACGCTTTCTTT
NA,NA,TRBV7-6,TRBJ2-1,CASSRAYNEQFF,TGTGCCAGCAGTCGGGCCTACAATGAGCAGTTCTTC
NA,NA,TRBV6-2/TRBV6-3,TRBJ1-1,CASRSFGLPPMNTEAFF,TGTGCCAGCAGAAGTTTCGGGCTGCCGCCGATGAACACTGAAGCTTTCTTT
few,NA,TRBV7-2,TRBJ1-1,CASSLDGRVNTEAFF,TGTGCCAGCAGCTTAGATGGCAGAGTGAACACTGAAGCTTTCTTT